The rows below give T cell receptor beta chains drawn from one sample of a study of lymphopenia after photon versus proton radiotherapy. Measured with immunoSEQ multiplex PCR; TCRdb has only the in-frame clones, and not every one. Of around 30,000 clones listed, about 83% are singletons. Sequenced here: peripheral blood, sampled from a patient treated with proton-based radiotherapy. These receptors originate from a woman in her sixties with cholangiocarcinoma. Some clones in this sample may be carry-over from other donors' samples. CDR3s include the opening cysteine and the closing phenylalanine or tryptophan. The D gene is left open where the match is weak. Rows may omit the clone size; those that give it use once, few, many or a size class.

j_gene | v_gene | abundance | len | d_gene | CDR3aa | CDR3nt
TRBJ2-1 | TRBV2 | - | 15 | - | CASSGVAGVRGEQFF | TGTGCCAGCAGTGGGGTTGCTGGGGTGCGTGGTGAGCAGTTCTTC
TRBJ1-1 | TRBV5-5 | - | 15 | - | CASSLAAQLNTEAFF | TGTGCCAGCAGCTTGGCAGCTCAGTTGAACACTGAAGCTTTCTTT
TRBJ1-2 | TRBV27 | once | 16 | - | CASSLKFGVNDYGYTF | TGTGCCAGCAGTTTAAAGTTTGGGGTTAATGACTATGGCTACACCTTC
TRBJ1-5 | TRBV7-9 | once | 13 | - | CARKRATNQPQHF | TGTGCCCGGAAACGGGCCACGAATCAGCCCCAGCATTTT
TRBJ2-3 | TRBV27 | - | 16 | TRBD2 | CASSKRTSGGSDTQYF | TGTGCCAGCAGTAAAAGGACTAGCGGGGGGTCAGATACGCAGTATTTT
TRBJ1-2 | TRBV6-5 | - | 12 | - | CASSYSNGGYTF | TGTGCCAGCAGTTACTCGAACGGAGGCTACACCTTC
TRBJ2-1 | TRBV7-3 | - | 16 | TRBD2 | CASSHGGAGGYNEQFF | TGTGCCAGCAGCCACGGGGGAGCCGGGGGGTACAATGAGCAGTTCTTC
TRBJ2-4 | TRBV4-1 | once | 17 | TRBD1 | CASSQGGQGIAKNIQYF | TGCGCCAGCAGCCAAGGGGGACAGGGGATAGCCAAAAACATTCAGTACTTC
TRBJ1-1 | TRBV11-2 | - | 13 | - | CASSLGRGTEAFF | TGTGCCAGCAGCTTGGGACGGGGCACTGAAGCTTTCTTT
TRBJ1-1 | TRBV6-5 | - | 13 | - | CASSFITGTEAFF | TGTGCCAGCAGTTTCATCACAGGGACTGAAGCTTTCTTT
TRBJ2-5 | TRBV4-3 | - | 15 | - | CASSQDRVRGTGQYF | TGCGCCAGCAGCCAAGATAGGGTACGGGGTACGGGCCAGTACTTC
TRBJ2-5 | TRBV14 | - | 17 | TRBD2 | CASSQDRASGGLETQYF | TGTGCCAGCAGCCAAGATCGGGCTAGCGGGGGTCTCGAGACCCAGTACTTC
TRBJ1-5 | TRBV5-4 | - | 13 | TRBD1 | CASSSQGNQPQHF | TGTGCCAGCAGCTCACAGGGGAATCAGCCCCAGCATTTT
TRBJ2-1 | TRBV5-1 | - | 16 | TRBD2 | CASSLGGTSGHNEQFF | TGCGCCAGCAGCTTAGGGGGGACTAGCGGACACAATGAGCAGTTCTTC
TRBJ1-2 | TRBV5-8 | - | 16 | - | CASSKQRGRENYGYTF | TGTGCCAGCAGCAAGCAGAGGGGCAGGGAGAACTATGGCTACACCTTC
TRBJ1-2 | TRBV7-9 | - | 12 | - | CASSPDSYGYTF | TGTGCCAGCAGCCCGGACAGTTATGGCTACACCTTC
TRBJ2-5 | TRBV4-2 | - | 13 | - | CASSQEALETQYF | TGTGCCAGCAGCCAAGAGGCTCTAGAGACCCAGTACTTC